This T cell receptor beta chain was identified during a study of CD8 T cells in ankylosing spondylitis. Broader study findings: Relatively scarce in peripheral blood, disease-linked clones were CD8+. There was a TCR beta motif, made of several highly homologous variants, that appeared characteristic of ankylosing spondylitis blood.

Regarding this clonotype: Its antigen is not identified.

One entry per CDR3 protein, called by TCRdb with MiXCR from the 5' RACE reads. The sample lists approximately 300,000 distinct CDR3 sequences; 6.5% to 10% were seen once. The sequence came from a male donor with ankylosing spondylitis. Specimen: blood, either unsorted or a sorted T cell fraction (not recorded which).

In nucleotides, the CDR3 is TGCGCCAGCAGCTTGCCCCCCAAAGAGACCCAGTACTTC. This sequence encodes CASSLPPKETQYF. The V gene is TRBV5-1, the J gene TRBJ2-5; D gene ambiguous. V lost 1 base, J lost 3 bases, and 7 bases lay in between. Germline lookup yields CDR1 SGHRS and CDR2 YFSETQ. The CDR3 extends over 13 amino acids.